Included here is one TCR beta chain sequence, with context. Its specificity is unknown. This sample was included in a study of T cell responses to AZD1222 COVID-19 vaccine. Findings and caveats of the study: CD4 TCRs linked to vaccination spanned spike, dominating at 160-218 and 743-854. Every sample of the repertoires postdated the peak T cell response.

Germline assignment: CDR1 MGHRA and CDR2 YSYEKL. The CDR3 is made up of 12 amino acids. V lost 5 bases and J lost 8, with 10 bases in between. The method was immunoSEQ multiplex PCR; TCRdb's version includes in-frame clones alone and lacks a portion of them. The sample has just under 90,000 clones; roughly 88% are singletons. The chain carries TRBV4-1 and TRBJ2-1, with TRBD1 as a possible D gene (6 bases). Sequencing used peripheral blood, obtained on day 0 of AZD1222 vaccination. The source is an adult in good health. The CDR3 sequence is CASSEQGYEQFF. The CDR3, as DNA: TGCGCCAGCAGCGAACAGGGCTATGAGCAGTTCTTC.